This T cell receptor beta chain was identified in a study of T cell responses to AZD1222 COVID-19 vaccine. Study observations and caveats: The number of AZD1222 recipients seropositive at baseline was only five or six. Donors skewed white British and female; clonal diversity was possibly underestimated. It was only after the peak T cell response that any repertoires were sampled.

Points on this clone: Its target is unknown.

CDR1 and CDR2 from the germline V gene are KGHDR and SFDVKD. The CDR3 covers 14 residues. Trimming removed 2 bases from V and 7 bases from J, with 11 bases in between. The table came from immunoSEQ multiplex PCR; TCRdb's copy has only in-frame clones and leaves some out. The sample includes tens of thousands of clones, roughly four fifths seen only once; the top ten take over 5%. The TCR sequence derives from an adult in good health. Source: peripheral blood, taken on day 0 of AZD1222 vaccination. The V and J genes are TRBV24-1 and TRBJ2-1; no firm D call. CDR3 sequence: CATSDSRASNEQFF. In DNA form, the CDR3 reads TGTGCCACCAGTGATTCCCGGGCTAGTAATGAGCAGTTCTTC.